Sequencing of this T cell receptor beta chain was carried out in a study of blood T cell repertoires in COVID-19. Study-level background: COVID-19 samples from acute and convalescent phases originated in the United States, Italy and Spain. T cells, B-cell-depleted T cells, or PBMCs supplied cDNA or gDNA.

V dropped 5 bases and J dropped 3 bases, with 8 bases sitting between them. The CDR3 consists of 12 residues. Germline loops: CDR1 SGHAT, CDR2 FQNNGV. Seattle patient enrollment occurred during active infection, with longitudinal follow-up thereafter. This clone was detected once. Methods used by the authors: From reference gene primer amplification, estimates of nucleated cell counts were derived. This table comes from immunoSEQ multiplex PCR, and its TCRdb copy is limited to in-frame clones, with some not included. V, J and clone size are those of that table, while D and trimming were read from the DNA. This sample has about 350,000 clones, with about 87% found just once.

The sample comprised peripheral blood. The rearrangement joins TRBV11-2 to TRBJ2-7, with a tentative D call TRBD1 (6 bases). The source is a man aged 25-45 years with COVID-19, enrolled during active disease. Written as DNA, the CDR3 is TGTGCCAGCAGCACACAGGGCTACGAGCAGTACTTC. Protein sequence: CASSTQGYEQYF.